Sequencing of this T cell receptor beta chain was carried out in a study of T-cell reconstitution after alpha-beta-depleted transplantation in children. Whole-study findings and limits: The origin of alpha-beta T cells about two months after transplant was reportedly several hundred expanded graft clones. The high TCRbeta diversity at day 60 in some patients came from surviving recipient T cells and thymic progenitors.

Unique molecular identifiers were built into the TCRbeta library. TCRdb itself ran the PCR reads through MiXCR, one entry per CDR3 protein. The sample shows about 870,000 distinct CDR3 sequences, roughly 15% of them seen only once. The V and J ends lost 4 bases and 5 bases, in that order; junction bases with no gene match: 7. The length of the CDR3 is 13 residues. CDR1 is SQVTM, CDR2 ANQGSEA, per germline. As concerns this clonotype: The antigen is undetermined.

Here the sequenced sample was PBMCs, mostly from graft donor cells, taken 360 days after TCRalphabeta/CD19-depleted stem cell transplant. This TCR was sampled from a male patient aged 10 to 17 who had a stem cell transplant for acute lymphoblastic leukemia, so the T cells may come from the graft donor. The genes are TRBV29-1 and TRBJ2-5, with 7 nucleotides matching TRBD1. The CDR3 loop is CSVGDRASETQYF. The CDR3, as DNA: TGCAGCGTTGGCGACAGGGCCAGCGAGACCCAGTACTTC.